The entry below describes one T cell receptor beta chain. This CDR3 is built from 13 residues. Per germline, CDR1 KGHDR and CDR2 SFDVKD. With 9 bases clipped from V and 5 bases from J, the junction kept 4 bases outside the gene matches. The entry originates in a study of blood T cell repertoires in COVID-19. Study in general: Spain, Italy and the United States supplied samples that represented acute and convalescent COVID-19. Sample material is recorded as cDNA or gDNA derived from T cells, B-cell-depleted T cells, or PBMCs.

Authors' data handling: Amplified reference gene primers provided the basis for estimating nucleated cell counts. The protocol was immunoSEQ multiplex PCR, while the TCRdb copy is restricted to in-frame clones and leaves out a portion. The DNA was the basis for D and trimming; V, J and clone size are from that table. The sample has about 120,000 clones; approximately 80% are singletons. The sequencing sample was made of peripheral blood. The chain has TRBV24-1 and TRBJ2-1; 9 bases align to TRBD1. The clonotype was recovered from a human donor in a cohort sampled during active COVID-19. CDR3 bases: TGTGCCACCCAGGACAGGGGTCACAATGAGCAGTTCTTC. Amino acid sequence: CATQDRGHNEQFF.